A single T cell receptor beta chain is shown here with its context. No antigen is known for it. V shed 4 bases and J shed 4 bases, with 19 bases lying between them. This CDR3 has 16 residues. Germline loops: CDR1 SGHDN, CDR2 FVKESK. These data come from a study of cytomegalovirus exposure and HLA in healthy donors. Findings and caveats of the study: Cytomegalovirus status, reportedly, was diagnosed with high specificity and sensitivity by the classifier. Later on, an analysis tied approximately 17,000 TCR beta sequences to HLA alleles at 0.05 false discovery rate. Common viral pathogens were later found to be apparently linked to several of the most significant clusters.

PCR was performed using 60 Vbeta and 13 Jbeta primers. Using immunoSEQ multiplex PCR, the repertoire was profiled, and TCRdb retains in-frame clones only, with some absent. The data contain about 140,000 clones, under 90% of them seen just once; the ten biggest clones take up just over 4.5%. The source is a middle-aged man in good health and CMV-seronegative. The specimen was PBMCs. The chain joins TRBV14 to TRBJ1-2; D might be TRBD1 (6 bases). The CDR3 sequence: CASSRGRDTLAYGYTF. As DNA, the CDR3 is TGTGCCAGCAGCCGGGGACGGGACACTTTGGCCTATGGCTACACCTTC. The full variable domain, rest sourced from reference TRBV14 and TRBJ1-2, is EAGVTQFPSHSVIEKGQTVTLRCDPISGHDNLYWYRRVMGKEIKFLLHFVKESKQDESGMPNNRFLAERTGGTYSTLKVQPAELEDSGVYFCASSRGRDTLAYGYTFGSGTRLTVV.